This T cell receptor (beta chain) was sequenced during a study of shared clonotypes between healthy human individuals. In regard to this clone: Antigen: not known.

Here immunoSEQ multiplex PCR was the method, and the copy in TCRdb shows in-frame clones only, minus some. The data contain roughly 2.5 million clones, about 92% of them singletons. The CDR3 has 18 residues. Between the trimmed V and J ends, which lost 2 bases and 1 base, there was a span of 18 bases. Germline lookup yields CDR1 GTSNPN and CDR2 SVGIG (reference sequence). General study points: Naive subsets usually exceeded memory subsets in estimated richness. Sharing across four donors was seen in roughly 5.2% of naive CD4 clonotypes. Non-shared clonotypes showed lower generation probabilities than clonotypes common to all four donors.

Splitting of CD4+ cells produced CD45RA+ naive and CD45RA-negative memory subsets. Input material: naive CD4+ T cells sorted from blood. Described subset: CD45RA+ positively selected. The receptor was derived from a man aged 18-30 years in good health. This chain connects TRBV30 to TRBJ2-6; the D gene is possibly TRBD1 (6 bases). CDR3 sequence: CAWSLRTALQSGANVLTF. DNA of the CDR3: TGTGCCTGGAGTCTACGGACAGCCCTACAGTCTGGGGCCAACGTCCTGACTTTC. The full variable domain, its missing parts supplied by reference TRBV30 and TRBJ2-6, is SQTIHQWPATLVQPVGSPLSLECTVEGTSNPNLYWYRQAAGRGLQLLFYSVGIGQISSEVPQNLSASRPQDRQFILSSKKLLLSDSGFYLCAWSLRTALQSGANVLTFGAGSRLTVL.